Below, 7 T cell receptor beta chains from the same sample are listed, as sequenced in a study of OX40 agonist ivuxolimab in advanced cancers. Profiled with immunoSEQ multiplex PCR; TCRdb holds only in-frame clones, not every one. The repertoire includes some 63,000 clones, approximately 87% of them detected once, and roughly 5% sits in the top ten. The sample in question was CD4+ or CD8+ T cells sorted from blood, obtained in a trial of the OX40 agonist ivuxolimab. The receptors originated from an adult with an advanced solid tumor such as melanoma, head and neck, liver or kidney cancer.

The chain carries TRBV6-5 and TRBJ2-5, with 9 bases aligning to TRBD1. The germline gives CDR1 MNHEY, CDR2 SVGAGI. The CDR3 length is 14 residues. Trimming took 6 bases from V and 3 from J; bases not matched to a gene: 5. In DNA form, the CDR3 reads TGTGCCAGCAGCAGCGGACAGGGGAAAGAGACCCAGTACTTC. It specifies CASSSGQGKETQYF.

The genes are TRBV4-2 and TRBJ2-5, with D perhaps matching TRBD1 or TRBD2 (5 bases each). Germline assignment: CDR1 LGHNA and CDR2 YNFKEQ. The CDR3 runs 14 residues. V was cut by 5 bases and J by 4 bases, with 14 bases left in between. In DNA form, the CDR3 reads TGTGCCAGCAGCTACGGAGAGGGGTCAGAGACCCAGTACTTC. Its protein product is CASSYGEGSETQYF.

CDR3 coding DNA: TGTGCCAGCAGCCAAGAACAGCGAGCTAACTATGGCTACACCTTC. Translation gives CASSQEQRANYGYTF. V is TRBV4-2 and J is TRBJ1-2; D gene unclear. The CDR3 spans 15 residues. The V and J ends lost 0 bases and 0 bases respectively, with 8 bases between them. The germline gives CDR1 LGHNA, CDR2 YNFKEQ.

The rearrangement links TRBV6-1 to TRBJ1-1; 7 bases agree with TRBD1. Germline V gives CDR1 MNHNS, CDR2 SASEGT. The V and J ends lost 7 bases and 4 bases, in that order; junction bases with no gene match: 12. The CDR3 is made up of 15 amino acids. The CDR3 sequence: CASNPTGLGGTEAFF. Written as DNA, the CDR3 is TGTGCCAGCAACCCGACAGGGTTGGGTGGCACTGAAGCTTTCTTT.

The chain is built from TRBV18 and TRBJ2-3, with 9 bases aligning to TRBD1. Germline CDR1 reads KGHSH; CDR2 reads LQKENI. The CDR3 is made up of 15 amino acids. After removal of 5 bases from V and 4 bases from J, the junction contained 7 bases not matched to a gene. The CDR3 region is CASSTGTGNADTQYF. For the CDR3, the DNA is TGTGCCAGCTCAACAGGGACAGGGAACGCAGATACGCAGTATTTT.

This rearrangement joins TRBV6-1 to TRBJ2-1; D is possibly TRBD2 (7 bases). CDR1 is MNHNS and CDR2 is SASEGT in the germline V gene. Trimming stripped 11 bases from V and 4 bases from J, with 21 bases between. This CDR3 is built from 15 residues. DNA of the CDR3: TGTGCCGGAAATATAGGGGGGGTCGCTTACAATGAGCAGTTCTTC. As protein: CAGNIGGVAYNEQFF.

This chain links TRBV29-1 with TRBJ2-3; D is unresolved. CDR1 and CDR2 from the germline V gene are SQVTM and ANQGSEA. The ends were cut back, 6 bases at V and 6 bases at J, with 7 bases in the middle. The CDR3 has 10 amino acids. The CDR3, as DNA: TGCAGCGTAGGGTCGGATACGCAGTATTTT. Translated, it gives CSVGSDTQYF.